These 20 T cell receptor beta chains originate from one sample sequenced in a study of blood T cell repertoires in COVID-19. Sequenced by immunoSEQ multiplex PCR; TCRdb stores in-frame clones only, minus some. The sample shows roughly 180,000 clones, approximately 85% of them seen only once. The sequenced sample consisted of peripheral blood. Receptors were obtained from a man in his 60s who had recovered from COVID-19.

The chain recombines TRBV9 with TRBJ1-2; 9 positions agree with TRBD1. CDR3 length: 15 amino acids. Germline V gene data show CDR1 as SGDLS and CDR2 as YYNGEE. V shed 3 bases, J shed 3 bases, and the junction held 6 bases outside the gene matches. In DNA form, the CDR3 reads TGTGCCAGCAGCGCTCCGGGACAGGGCGACTATGGCTACACCTTC. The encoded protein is CASSAPGQGDYGYTF.

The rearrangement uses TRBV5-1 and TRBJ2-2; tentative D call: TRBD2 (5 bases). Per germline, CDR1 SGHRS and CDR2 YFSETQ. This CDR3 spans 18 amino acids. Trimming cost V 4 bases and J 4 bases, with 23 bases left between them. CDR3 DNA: TGCGCCAGCAGCCTTGCCGGACTTAGGGATCCCCGCACCGGGGAGCTGTTTTTT. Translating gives CASSLAGLRDPRTGELFF.

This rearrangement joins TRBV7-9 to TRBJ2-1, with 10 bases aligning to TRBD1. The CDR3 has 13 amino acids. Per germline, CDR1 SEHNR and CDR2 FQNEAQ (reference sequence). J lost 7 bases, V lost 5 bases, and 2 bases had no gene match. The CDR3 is CASSTDRGNEQFF. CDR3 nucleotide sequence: TGTGCCAGCAGCACGGACAGGGGGAATGAGCAGTTCTTC. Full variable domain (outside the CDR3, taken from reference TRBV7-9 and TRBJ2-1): DTGVSQNPRHKITKRGQNVTFRCDPISEHNRLYWYRQTLGQGPEFLTYFQNEAQLEKSRLLSDRFSAERPKGSFSTLEIQRTEQGDSAMYLCASSTDRGNEQFFGPGTRLTVL.

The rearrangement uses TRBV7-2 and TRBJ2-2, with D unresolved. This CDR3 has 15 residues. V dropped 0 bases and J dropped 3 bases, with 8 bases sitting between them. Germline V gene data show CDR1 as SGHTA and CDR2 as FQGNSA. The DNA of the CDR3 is TGTGCCAGCAGCTTAGCGCGGTCGTACACCGGGGAGCTGTTTTTT. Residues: CASSLARSYTGELFF.

The CDR3 is CASSYTGEVTEAFF. The CDR3 bases are TGTGCCAGCAGTTACACAGGGGAGGTCACTGAAGCTTTCTTT. The gene calls are TRBV4-2 and TRBJ1-1; 7 bases line up with TRBD1. This CDR3 contains 14 residues. Germline lookup yields CDR1 LGHNA and CDR2 YNFKEQ. Germline trimming cut 6 bases from V and 4 bases from J; bases unmatched to any gene: 8.

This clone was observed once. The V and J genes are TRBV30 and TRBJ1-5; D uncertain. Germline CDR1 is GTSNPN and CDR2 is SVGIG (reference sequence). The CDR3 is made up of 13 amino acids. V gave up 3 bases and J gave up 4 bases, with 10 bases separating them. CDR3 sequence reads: CAWSTAANQPQHF. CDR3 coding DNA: TGTGCCTGGAGCACAGCCGCTAATCAGCCCCAGCATTTT.

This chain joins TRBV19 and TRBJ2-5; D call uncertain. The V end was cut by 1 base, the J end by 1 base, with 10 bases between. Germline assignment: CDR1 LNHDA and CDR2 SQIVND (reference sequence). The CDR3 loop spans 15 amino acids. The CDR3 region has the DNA TGTGCCAGTAGTATAGGGAACAGAGCCCAAGAGACCCAGTACTTC. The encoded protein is CASSIGNRAQETQYF.

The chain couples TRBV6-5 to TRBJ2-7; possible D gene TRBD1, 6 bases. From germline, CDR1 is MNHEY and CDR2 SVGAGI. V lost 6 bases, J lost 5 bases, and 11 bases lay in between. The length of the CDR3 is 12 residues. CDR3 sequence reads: CASSTGFNEQYF. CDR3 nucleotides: TGTGCCAGCAGCACAGGGTTCAACGAGCAGTACTTC.

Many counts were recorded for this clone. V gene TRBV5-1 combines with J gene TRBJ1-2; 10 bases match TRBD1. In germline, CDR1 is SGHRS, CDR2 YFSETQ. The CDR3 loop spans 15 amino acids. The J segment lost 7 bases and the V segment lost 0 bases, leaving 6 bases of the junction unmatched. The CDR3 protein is CASSLAGQGKRGYTF. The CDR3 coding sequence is TGCGCCAGCAGCTTGGCGGGACAGGGGAAACGTGGCTACACCTTC.

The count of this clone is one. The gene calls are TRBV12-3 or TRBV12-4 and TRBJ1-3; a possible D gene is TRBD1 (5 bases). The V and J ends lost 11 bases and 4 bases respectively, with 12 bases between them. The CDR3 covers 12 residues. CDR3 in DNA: TGTGCCTCGGGGGGAGGGGGAAACACCATATATTTT. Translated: CASGGGGNTIYF.

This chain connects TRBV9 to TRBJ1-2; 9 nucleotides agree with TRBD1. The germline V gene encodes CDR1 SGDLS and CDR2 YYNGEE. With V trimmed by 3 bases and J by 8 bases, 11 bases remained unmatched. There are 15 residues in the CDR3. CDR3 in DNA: TGTGCCAGCAGCGCCCCCGGGACAGGGCATCGGGGCTACACCTTC. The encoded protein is CASSAPGTGHRGYTF.

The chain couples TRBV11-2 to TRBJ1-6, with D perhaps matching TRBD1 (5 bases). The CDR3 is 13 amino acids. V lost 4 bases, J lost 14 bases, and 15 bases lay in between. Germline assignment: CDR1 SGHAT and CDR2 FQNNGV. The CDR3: CASSSFRGWSLHF. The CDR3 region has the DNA TGTGCCAGCAGCTCGTTTAGGGGTTGGTCCCTCCACTTT.

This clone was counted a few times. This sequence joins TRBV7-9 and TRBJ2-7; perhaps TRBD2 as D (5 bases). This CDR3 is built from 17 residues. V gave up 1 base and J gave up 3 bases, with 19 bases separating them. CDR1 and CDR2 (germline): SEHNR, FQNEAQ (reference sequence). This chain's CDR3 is CASSLVATTENYYEQYF. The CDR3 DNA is TGTGCCAGCAGCTTAGTCGCGACTACCGAGAATTACTACGAGCAGTACTTC. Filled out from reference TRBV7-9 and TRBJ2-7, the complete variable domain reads DTGVSQNPRHKITKRGQNVTFRCDPISEHNRLYWYRQTLGQGPEFLTYFQNEAQLEKSRLLSDRFSAERPKGSFSTLEIQRTEQGDSAMYLCASSLVATTENYYEQYFGPGTRLTVT.

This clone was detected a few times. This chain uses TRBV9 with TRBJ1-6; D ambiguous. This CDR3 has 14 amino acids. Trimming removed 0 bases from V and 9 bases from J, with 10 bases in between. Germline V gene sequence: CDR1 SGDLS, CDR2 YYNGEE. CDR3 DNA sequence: TGTGCCAGCAGCGTAGCGCGGAACCGTTCACCCCTCCACTTT. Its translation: CASSVARNRSPLHF.

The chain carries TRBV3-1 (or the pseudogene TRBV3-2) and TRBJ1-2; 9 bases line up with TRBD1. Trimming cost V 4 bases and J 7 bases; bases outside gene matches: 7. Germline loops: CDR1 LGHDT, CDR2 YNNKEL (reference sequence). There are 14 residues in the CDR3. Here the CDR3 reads CASSRQQGAGGYTF. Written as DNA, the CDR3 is TGTGCCAGCAGCCGCCAACAGGGGGCGGGTGGCTACACCTTC.

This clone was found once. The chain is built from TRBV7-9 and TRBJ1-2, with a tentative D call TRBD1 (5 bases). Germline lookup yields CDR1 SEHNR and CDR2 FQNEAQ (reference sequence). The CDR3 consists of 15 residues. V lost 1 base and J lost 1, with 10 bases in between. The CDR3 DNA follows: TGTGCCAGCAGCTTAGGGTCAGGGCATAACTATGGCTACACCTTC. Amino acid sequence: CASSLGSGHNYGYTF.

In DNA, the CDR3 is TGTGCCAGCTCACCTGAGGGGGTCACTGAAGCTTTCTTT. It codes for CASSPEGVTEAFF. This chain joins TRBV18 and TRBJ1-1; D may be TRBD1 (6 bases). The V and J ends lost 3 bases and 4 bases respectively, with 9 bases between them. Per the germline V gene, CDR1 is KGHSH and CDR2 is LQKENI. The CDR3 sequence is 13 residues long.

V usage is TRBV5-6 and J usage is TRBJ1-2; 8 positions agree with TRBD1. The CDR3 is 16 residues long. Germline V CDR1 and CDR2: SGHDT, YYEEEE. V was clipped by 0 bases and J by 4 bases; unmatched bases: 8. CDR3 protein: CASSLGLGQGFYGYTF. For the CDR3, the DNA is TGTGCCAGCAGCTTGGGTTTAGGACAGGGCTTCTATGGCTACACCTTC.

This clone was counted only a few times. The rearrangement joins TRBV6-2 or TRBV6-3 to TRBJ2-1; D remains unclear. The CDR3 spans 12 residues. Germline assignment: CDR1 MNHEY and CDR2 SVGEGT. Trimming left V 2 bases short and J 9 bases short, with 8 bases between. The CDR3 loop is CASSYILGEQFF. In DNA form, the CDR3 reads TGTGCCAGCAGTTACATTCTAGGTGAGCAGTTCTTC.

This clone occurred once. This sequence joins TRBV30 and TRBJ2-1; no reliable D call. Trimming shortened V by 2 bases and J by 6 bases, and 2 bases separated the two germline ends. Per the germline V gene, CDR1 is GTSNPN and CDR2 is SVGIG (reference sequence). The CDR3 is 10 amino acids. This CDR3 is CAWSRNEQFF. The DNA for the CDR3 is TGTGCCTGGAGTCGCAATGAGCAGTTCTTC.